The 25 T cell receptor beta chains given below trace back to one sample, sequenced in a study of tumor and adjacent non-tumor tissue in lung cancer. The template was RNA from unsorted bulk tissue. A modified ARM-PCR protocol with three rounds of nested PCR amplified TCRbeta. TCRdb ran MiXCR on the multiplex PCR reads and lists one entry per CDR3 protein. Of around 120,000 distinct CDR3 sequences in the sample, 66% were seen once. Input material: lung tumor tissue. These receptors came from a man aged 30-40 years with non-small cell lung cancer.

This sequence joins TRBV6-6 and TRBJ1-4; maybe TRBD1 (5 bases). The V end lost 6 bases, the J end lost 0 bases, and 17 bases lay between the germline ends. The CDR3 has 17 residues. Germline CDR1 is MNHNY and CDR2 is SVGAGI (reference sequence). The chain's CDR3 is CASSKPTAHATNEKLFF. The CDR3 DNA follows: TGTGCCAGCAGCAAACCGACAGCCCATGCAACTAATGAAAAACTGTTTTTT.

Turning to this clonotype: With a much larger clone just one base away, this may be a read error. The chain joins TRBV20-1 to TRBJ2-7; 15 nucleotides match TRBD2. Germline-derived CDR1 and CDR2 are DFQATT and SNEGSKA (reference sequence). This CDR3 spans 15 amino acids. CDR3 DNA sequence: TGCGGTGCGCGTCCCGGGACTAGCGGGAGGAACGAGCAGTACTTC. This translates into CGARPGTSGRNEQYF.

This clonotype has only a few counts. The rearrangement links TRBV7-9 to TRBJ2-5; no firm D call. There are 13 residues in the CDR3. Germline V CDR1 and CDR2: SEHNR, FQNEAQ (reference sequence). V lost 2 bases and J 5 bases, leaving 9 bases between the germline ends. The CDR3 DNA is TGTGCCAGCAGCTTACAGGTCCGTGAGACCCAGTACTTC. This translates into CASSLQVRETQYF.

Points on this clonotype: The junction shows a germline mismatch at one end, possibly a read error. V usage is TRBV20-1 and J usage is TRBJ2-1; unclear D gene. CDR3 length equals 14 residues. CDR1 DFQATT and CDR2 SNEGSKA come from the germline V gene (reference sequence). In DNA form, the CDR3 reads TGCAGTGATAGAGATCTCCGATCCTACAATGAGCAGTTCTTC. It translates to CSDRDLRSYNEQFF.

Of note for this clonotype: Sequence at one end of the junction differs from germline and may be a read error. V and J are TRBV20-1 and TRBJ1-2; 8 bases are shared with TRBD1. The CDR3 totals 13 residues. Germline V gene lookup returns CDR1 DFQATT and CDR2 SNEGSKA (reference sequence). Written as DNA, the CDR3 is TGCAGTGCTAGGGACAGGGTCGGTCTTGGCTACGCATTC. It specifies CSARDRVGLGYAF.

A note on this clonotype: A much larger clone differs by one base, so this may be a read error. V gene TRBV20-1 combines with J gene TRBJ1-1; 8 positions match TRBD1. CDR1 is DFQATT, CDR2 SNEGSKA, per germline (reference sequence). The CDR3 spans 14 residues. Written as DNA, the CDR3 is TGCAATGCTCGCCCGACAGGGGTGAACACTGAAGCTTTCTTT. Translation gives CNARPTGVNTEAFF.

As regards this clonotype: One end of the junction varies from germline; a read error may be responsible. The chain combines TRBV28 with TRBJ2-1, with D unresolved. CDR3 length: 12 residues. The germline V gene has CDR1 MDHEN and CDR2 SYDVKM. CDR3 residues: CANSLWSGEQFF. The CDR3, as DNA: TGTGCCAACAGTCTTTGGTCGGGTGAGCAGTTCTTC.

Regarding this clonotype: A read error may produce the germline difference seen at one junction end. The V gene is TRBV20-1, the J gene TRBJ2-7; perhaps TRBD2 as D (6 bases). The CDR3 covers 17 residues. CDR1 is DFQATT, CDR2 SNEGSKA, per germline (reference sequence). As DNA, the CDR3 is TGCAGTGCTAGATCCCCCCCGTTTAGCGGATATTACTACGAGCGGTACTTC. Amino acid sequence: CSARSPPFSGYYYERYF.

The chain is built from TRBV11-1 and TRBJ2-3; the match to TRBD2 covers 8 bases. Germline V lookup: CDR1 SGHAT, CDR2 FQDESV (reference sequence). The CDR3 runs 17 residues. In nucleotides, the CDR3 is TGTACAAGCAGCTTAGAAGTCTCGGGAGGGCCCGGAGATACGCAGTATTTT. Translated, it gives CTSSLEVSGGPGDTQYF.

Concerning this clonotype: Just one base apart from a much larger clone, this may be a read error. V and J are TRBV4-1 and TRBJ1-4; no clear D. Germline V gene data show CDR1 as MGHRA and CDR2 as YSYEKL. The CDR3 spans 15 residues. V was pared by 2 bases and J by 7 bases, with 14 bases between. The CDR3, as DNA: TGCGCCAGCAGCCAACGCCCGCGGCTATGTGAAAAACTGTTTTTT. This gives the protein CASSQRPRLCEKLFF.

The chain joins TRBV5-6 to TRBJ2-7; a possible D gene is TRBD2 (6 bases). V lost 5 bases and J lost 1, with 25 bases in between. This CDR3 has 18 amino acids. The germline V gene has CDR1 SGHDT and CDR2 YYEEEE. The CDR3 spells CASSFRAGLAIWSYEQYF. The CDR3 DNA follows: TGTGCCAGCAGTTTTCGGGCGGGATTAGCGATTTGGTCCTACGAGCAGTACTTC.

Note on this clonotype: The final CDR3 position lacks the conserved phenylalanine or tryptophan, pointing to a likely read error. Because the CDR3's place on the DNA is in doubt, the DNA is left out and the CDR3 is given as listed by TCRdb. CDR3 residues: CACSPGTSGTNEQLL. The chain is built from TRBV30 and TRBJ2-1; TRBD2 reflects the table's D call only, with no check against the DNA. Germline V CDR1 and CDR2: GTSNPN, SVGIG (reference sequence). The CDR3 adds up to 15 amino acids, both ends counted.

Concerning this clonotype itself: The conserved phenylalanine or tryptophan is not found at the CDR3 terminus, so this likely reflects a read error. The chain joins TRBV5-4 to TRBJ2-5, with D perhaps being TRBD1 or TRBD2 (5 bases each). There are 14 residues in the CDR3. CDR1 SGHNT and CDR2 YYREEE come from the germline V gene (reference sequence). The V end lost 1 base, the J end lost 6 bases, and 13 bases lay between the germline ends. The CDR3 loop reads CASSLPGTVKTQYL. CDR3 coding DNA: TGTGCCAGCAGCTTGCCGGGGACCGTGAAGACCCAGTACTTA.

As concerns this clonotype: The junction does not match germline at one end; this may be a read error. CDR3 in amino acids: CTSRQGNTGELFF. As DNA, the CDR3 is TGTACCAGTCGACAGGGGAACACCGGGGAGCTGTTTTTT. The chain carries TRBV11-2 and TRBJ2-2, with 7 bases fitting TRBD1. CDR1 is SGHAT and CDR2 is FQNNGV in the germline V gene. CDR3 size: 13 residues.

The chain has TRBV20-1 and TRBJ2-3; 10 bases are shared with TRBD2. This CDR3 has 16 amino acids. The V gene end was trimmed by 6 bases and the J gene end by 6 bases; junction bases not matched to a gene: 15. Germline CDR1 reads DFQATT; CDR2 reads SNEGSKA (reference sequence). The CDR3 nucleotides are TGCAGTGCGAAGAGGGAGGCTAGCGGGAGAACGGATACGCAGTATTTT. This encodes CSAKREASGRTDTQYF.

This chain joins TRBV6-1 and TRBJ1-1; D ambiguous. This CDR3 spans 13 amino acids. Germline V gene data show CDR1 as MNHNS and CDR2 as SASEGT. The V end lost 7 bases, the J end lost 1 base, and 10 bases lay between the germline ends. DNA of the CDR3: TGTGCCAGCACTCGGACCACGAACACTGAAGCTTTCTTT. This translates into CASTRTTNTEAFF.

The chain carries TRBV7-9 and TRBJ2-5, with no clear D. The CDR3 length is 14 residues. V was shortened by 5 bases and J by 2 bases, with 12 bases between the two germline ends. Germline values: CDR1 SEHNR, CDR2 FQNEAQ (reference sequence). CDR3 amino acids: CASSLWVGQETQYF. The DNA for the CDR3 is TGTGCCAGCAGCCTTTGGGTTGGGCAAGAGACCCAGTACTTC.

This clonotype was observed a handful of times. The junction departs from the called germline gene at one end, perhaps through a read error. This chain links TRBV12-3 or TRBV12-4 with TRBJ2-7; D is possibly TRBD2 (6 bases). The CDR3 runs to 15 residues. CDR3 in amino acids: CVSSLRLTSSYEQYF. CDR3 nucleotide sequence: TGTGTCAGCAGCTTGAGGTTGACTAGCTCCTACGAGCAGTACTTC.

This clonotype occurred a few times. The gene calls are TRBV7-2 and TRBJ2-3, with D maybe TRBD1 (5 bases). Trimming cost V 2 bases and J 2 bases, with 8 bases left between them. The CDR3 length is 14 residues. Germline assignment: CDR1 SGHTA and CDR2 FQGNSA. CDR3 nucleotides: TGTGCCAGCAGCTTATACAGGTTCACAGATACGCAGTATTTT. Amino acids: CASSLYRFTDTQYF.

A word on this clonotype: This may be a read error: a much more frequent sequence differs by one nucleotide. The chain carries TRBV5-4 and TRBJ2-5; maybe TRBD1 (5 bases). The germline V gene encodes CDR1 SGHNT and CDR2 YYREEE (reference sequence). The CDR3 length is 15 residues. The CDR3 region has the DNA TGTGCCAGCAGCTTCCGACAGTCCGGACAAGAGACCCAGCACTTC. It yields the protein CASSFRQSGQETQHF.

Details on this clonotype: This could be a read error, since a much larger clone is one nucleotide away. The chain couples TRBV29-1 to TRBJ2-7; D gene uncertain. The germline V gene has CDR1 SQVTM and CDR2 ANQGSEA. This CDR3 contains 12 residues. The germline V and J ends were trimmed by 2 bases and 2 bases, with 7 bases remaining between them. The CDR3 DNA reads TGCAGCGTTGAATCAAACCCCTACGAGCAGTACTTC. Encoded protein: CSVESNPYEQYF.

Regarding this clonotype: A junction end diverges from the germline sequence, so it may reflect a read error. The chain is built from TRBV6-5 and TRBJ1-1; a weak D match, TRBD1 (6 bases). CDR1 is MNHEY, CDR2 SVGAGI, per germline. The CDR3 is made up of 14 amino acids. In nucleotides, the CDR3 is TGTGCCAGCAGTTACTTTGGGGGGCACCCTGAAGCTGACTTT. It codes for CASSYFGGHPEADF.

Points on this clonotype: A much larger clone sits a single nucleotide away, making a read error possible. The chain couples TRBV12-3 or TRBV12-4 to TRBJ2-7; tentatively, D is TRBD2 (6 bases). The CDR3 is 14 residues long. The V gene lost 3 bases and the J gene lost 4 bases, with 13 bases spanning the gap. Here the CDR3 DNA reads TGTGCCAGCAGTTTTGGTGGGGGGTCTTACGAGCAGTACTTC. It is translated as CASSFGGGSYEQYF.

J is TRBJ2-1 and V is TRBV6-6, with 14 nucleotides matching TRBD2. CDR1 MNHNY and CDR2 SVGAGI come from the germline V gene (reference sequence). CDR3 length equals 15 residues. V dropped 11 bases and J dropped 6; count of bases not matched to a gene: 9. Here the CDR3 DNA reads TGTGCCGACCACCCGACTAGCGGGGGGGCCAATGAGCAGTTCTTC. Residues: CADHPTSGGANEQFF.

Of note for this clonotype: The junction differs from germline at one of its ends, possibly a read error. DNA for the CDR3: TGTGCCAGCACCCTGAGGGGGCTTGAGGGAGATACACAGTATTTT. Amino acids: CASTLRGLEGDTQYF. The genes are TRBV12-3 or TRBV12-4 and TRBJ2-3, with 7 positions matching TRBD1. The CDR3 covers 15 residues.